This T cell receptor beta chain was sequenced in a study of T cells in Graves' hyperthyroidism and ophthalmopathy. Germline values: CDR1 LNHDA, CDR2 SQIVND (reference sequence). The CDR3 is made up of 16 amino acids. The V segment lost 7 bases and the J segment 3 bases; nucleotides outside the gene matches: 11. RNA transcripts provided the source from which TCR beta CDR3 regions were amplified. Using the HTBI primer set, a first-round RT-PCR was run on the TCR CDR3. TCRdb reprocessed the multiplex PCR reads with MiXCR, giving one entry per CDR3 protein. The sample records some 460,000 distinct CDR3 sequences, 15% to 18% being singletons.

This clonotype was obtained from a woman aged 18 to 35 with Graves' hyperthyroidism. The chain uses TRBV19 and TRBJ1-5; 8 nucleotides agree with TRBD1. The specimen sequenced was blood. The CDR3 is CASNALTGAHNQPQHF. In nucleotides, the CDR3 is TGTGCCAGTAACGCCTTGACAGGGGCCCACAATCAGCCCCAGCATTTT.